The 14 T cell receptor beta chains below all came from one sample that was sequenced in a study of OX40 agonist ivuxolimab in advanced cancers. The method was immunoSEQ multiplex PCR; TCRdb's version includes in-frame clones alone and lacks a portion of them. This sample carries about 64,000 clones, 75% to 90% of them seen once, and the ten largest clones take 13% to 15%. The source material was CD4+ or CD8+ T cells sorted from blood, sampled in a trial of the OX40 agonist ivuxolimab. These receptors were taken from an adult with an advanced solid tumor such as melanoma, head and neck, liver or kidney cancer.

With regard to this clone: At one end the junction does not follow the germline gene, possibly because of a read error. This chain links TRBV7-6 with TRBJ2-1; D remains ambiguous. The CDR3 consists of 13 residues. Germline loops: CDR1 SGHVS, CDR2 FNYEAQ. The chain's CDR3 is CAGSSSRNNEQFF. The CDR3 region has the DNA TGTGCCGGCAGCTCTTCGCGCAACAATGAGCAGTTCTTC.

The chain combines TRBV6-1 with TRBJ2-1; D gene unclear. This CDR3 is built from 16 residues. V lost 4 bases, J lost 0 bases, and 13 bases lay in between. The V gene's germline CDR1 is MNHNS and CDR2 SASEGT. The DNA for the CDR3 is TGTGCCAGCAGTGGGGTTCAGAAAAGCTCCTACAATGAGCAGTTCTTC. It translates to CASSGVQKSSYNEQFF.

This clone showed up just once. The chain uses TRBV4-1 and TRBJ2-5, with D unclear. V was cut by 1 base and J by 4 bases, with 7 bases left in between. CDR3 size: 13 residues. Germline CDR1 MGHRA, CDR2 YSYEKL. CDR3 sequence reads: CASSQVGGETQYF. Here the CDR3 DNA reads TGCGCCAGCAGCCAAGTTGGCGGAGAGACCCAGTACTTC.

This sequence joins TRBV6-1 and TRBJ2-1; the D call may be TRBD1 or TRBD2 (5 bases each). V gave up 8 bases and J gave up 7 bases, with 21 bases separating them. CDR1 and CDR2 (germline): MNHNS, SASEGT. This CDR3 is 15 amino acids long. The DNA of the CDR3 is TGTGCCAGCCATCCCGTTTTGGGGGTTCGGAATGAGCAGTTCTTC. The encoded protein is CASHPVLGVRNEQFF.

The chain has TRBV27 and TRBJ1-2; the match to TRBD1 covers 9 bases. Germline CDR1 and CDR2: MNHEY and SMNVEV (reference sequence). The CDR3 contains 16 residues. J gave up 5 bases and V 5 bases, and 12 bases lay outside the gene matches. The CDR3 DNA sequence: TGTGCCAGCAGTGTCAGACCCGGGACAGGGCTTTATGGCTACACCTTC. This codes for CASSVRPGTGLYGYTF.

V usage is TRBV19 and J usage is TRBJ2-5; 8 nucleotides align to TRBD1. Germline CDR1 LNHDA, CDR2 SQIVND (reference sequence). The ends lost 3 bases at V and 9 bases at J; junction bases unmatched: 12. The CDR3 has 15 residues. CDR3 sequence: CASSILTGGMVAQYF. The DNA of the CDR3 is TGTGCCAGTAGTATTTTAACAGGGGGGATGGTGGCCCAGTACTTC.

The genes are TRBV19 and TRBJ2-3; TRBD2 matches 9 bases. CDR3 size: 15 residues. Trimming at V came to 3 bases and at J to 5 bases, leaving 6 bases not matched to a gene. Germline V gives CDR1 LNHDA, CDR2 SQIVND (reference sequence). CDR3 loop: CASSMVLAGRDTQYF. The CDR3 nucleotides are TGTGCCAGTAGTATGGTGCTAGCGGGAAGAGATACGCAGTATTTT.

The chain combines TRBV6-5 with TRBJ1-1; D remains ambiguous. Germline V lookup: CDR1 MNHEY, CDR2 SVGAGI. Trimming took 2 bases from V and 7 from J, leaving 11 bases between them. This CDR3 is 13 amino acids long. CDR3: CASSYGGLGEAFF. The CDR3 DNA is TGTGCCAGCAGTTACGGAGGGTTGGGTGAAGCTTTCTTT.

V is TRBV27 and J is TRBJ1-5; D is undetermined. CDR1 is MNHEY, CDR2 SMNVEV, per germline (reference sequence). The germline V and J ends were trimmed by 10 bases and 0 bases, with 7 bases remaining between them. This CDR3 has 12 amino acids. The CDR3 here is CATSDSNQPQHF. For the CDR3, the DNA is TGTGCCACCTCAGATAGCAATCAGCCCCAGCATTTT.

The rearrangement uses TRBV11-2 and TRBJ2-1; 7 bases are shared with TRBD2. Germline V gives CDR1 SGHAT, CDR2 FQNNGV. J lost 8 bases, V lost 1 base, and 5 bases had no gene match. The CDR3 contains 14 residues. The CDR3 reads CASSLAQRGDEQFF. The CDR3, as DNA: TGTGCCAGCAGCTTAGCCCAGCGGGGTGATGAGCAGTTCTTC.

This clone has a handful of counts. This chain uses TRBV19 with TRBJ2-7; 8 bases align to TRBD1. Germline CDR1 LNHDA, CDR2 SQIVND (reference sequence). The CDR3 totals 17 residues. Germline trimming cut 3 bases from V and 0 bases from J; bases unmatched to any gene: 10. The CDR3 is CASSMRPRGRYSYEQYF. DNA for the CDR3: TGTGCCAGTAGTATGCGGCCCAGGGGGCGGTACTCCTACGAGCAGTACTTC.

The gene calls are TRBV9 and TRBJ2-7; D assignment may be TRBD1 or TRBD2 (6 bases each). The CDR3 runs to 15 residues. CDR1 is SGDLS and CDR2 is YYNGEE in the germline V gene. V was cut by 0 bases and J by 6 bases, with 16 bases left in between. This CDR3 reads CASSVGVGGRGEQYF. CDR3 nucleotides: TGTGCCAGCAGCGTAGGCGTCGGGGGCCGGGGCGAGCAGTACTTC. Together with reference TRBV9 and TRBJ2-7, the CDR3 gives the full variable domain: DSGVTQTPKHLITATGQRVTLRCSPRSGDLSVYWYQQSLDQGLQFLIQYYNGEERAKGNILERFSAQQFPDLHSELNLSSLELGDSALYFCASSVGVGGRGEQYFGPGTRLTVT.

The V and J genes are TRBV29-1 and TRBJ2-1; 13 bases line up with TRBD2. Trimming removed 5 bases from V and 10 bases from J; junction bases left unmatched: 11. This CDR3 is built from 15 residues. Germline CDR1 SQVTM, CDR2 ANQGSEA. CDR3 sequence: CSVFGLAGAGNEQFF. For the CDR3, the DNA is TGCAGCGTTTTCGGACTAGCGGGGGCCGGTAACGAGCAGTTCTTC.

This chain links TRBV7-9 with TRBJ2-7; TRBD2 matches at 9 bases. V trimming: 1 base; J trimming: 2 bases; junction bases outside the gene matches: 3. The germline gives CDR1 SEHNR, CDR2 FQNEAQ (reference sequence). The CDR3 consists of 15 residues. The DNA for the CDR3 is TGTGCCAGCAGCTTAGGGCGGGAGGGCGCCTACGAGCAGTACTTC. Translation: CASSLGREGAYEQYF.